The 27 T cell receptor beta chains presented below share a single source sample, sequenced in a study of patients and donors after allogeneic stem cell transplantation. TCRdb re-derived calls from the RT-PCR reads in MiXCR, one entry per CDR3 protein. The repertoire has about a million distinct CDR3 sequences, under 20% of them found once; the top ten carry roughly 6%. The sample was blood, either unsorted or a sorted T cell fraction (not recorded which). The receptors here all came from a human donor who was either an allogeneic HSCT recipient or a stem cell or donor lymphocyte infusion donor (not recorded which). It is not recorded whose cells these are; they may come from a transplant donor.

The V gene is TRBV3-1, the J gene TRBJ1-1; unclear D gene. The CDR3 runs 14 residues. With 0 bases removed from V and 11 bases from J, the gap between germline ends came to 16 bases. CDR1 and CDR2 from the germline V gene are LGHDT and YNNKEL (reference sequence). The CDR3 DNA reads TGTGCCAGCAGCCAAGATCGACGAGGTGGAGACGCTTTCTTT. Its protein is CASSQDRRGGDAFF. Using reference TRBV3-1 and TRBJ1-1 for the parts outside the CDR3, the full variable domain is DTAVSQTPKYLVTQMGNDKSIKCEQNLGHDTMYWYKQDSKKFLKIMFSYNNKELIINETVPNRFSPKSPDKAHLNLHINSLELGDSAVYFCASSQDRRGGDAFFGQGTRLTVV.

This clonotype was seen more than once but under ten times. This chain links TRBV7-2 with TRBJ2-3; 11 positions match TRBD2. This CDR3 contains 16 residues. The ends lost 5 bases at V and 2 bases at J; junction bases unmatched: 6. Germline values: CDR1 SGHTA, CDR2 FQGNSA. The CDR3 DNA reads TGTGCCAGCAGCAAAGGGACTAGCGGAAACACAGATACGCAGTATTTT. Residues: CASSKGTSGNTDTQYF.

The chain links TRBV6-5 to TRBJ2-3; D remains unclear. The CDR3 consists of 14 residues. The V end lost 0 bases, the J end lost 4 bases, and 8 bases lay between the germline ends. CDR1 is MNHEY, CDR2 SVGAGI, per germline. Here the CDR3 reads CASSYSNHADTQYF. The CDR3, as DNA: TGTGCCAGCAGTTACTCGAATCATGCAGATACGCAGTATTTT.

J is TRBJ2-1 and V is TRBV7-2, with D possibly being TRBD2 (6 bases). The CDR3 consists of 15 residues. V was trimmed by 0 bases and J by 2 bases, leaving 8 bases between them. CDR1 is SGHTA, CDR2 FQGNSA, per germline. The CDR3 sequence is CASSLARLAYNEQFF. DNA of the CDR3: TGTGCCAGCAGCTTAGCTCGACTAGCCTACAATGAGCAGTTCTTC.

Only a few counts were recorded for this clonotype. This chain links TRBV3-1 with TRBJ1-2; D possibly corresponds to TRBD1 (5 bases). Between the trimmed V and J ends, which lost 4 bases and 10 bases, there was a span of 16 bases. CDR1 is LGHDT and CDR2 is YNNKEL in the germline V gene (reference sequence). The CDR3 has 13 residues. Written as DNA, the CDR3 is TGTGCCAGCAGCCGGCAGCAGGGACGCTCCTACACCTTC. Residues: CASSRQQGRSYTF.

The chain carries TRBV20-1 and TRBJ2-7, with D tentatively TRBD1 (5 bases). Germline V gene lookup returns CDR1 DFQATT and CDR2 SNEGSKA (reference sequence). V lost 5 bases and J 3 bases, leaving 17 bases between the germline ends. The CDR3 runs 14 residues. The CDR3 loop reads CSAGLWTPLYEQYF. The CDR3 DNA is TGCAGTGCTGGCCTTTGGACACCTCTCTACGAGCAGTACTTC.

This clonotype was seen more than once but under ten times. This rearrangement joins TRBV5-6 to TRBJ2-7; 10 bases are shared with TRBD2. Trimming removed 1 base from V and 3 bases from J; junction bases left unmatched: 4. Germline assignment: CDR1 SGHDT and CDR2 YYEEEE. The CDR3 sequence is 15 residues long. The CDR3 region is CASSLFGTSDYEQYF. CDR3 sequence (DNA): TGTGCCAGCAGCTTGTTCGGGACTAGCGACTACGAGCAGTACTTC.

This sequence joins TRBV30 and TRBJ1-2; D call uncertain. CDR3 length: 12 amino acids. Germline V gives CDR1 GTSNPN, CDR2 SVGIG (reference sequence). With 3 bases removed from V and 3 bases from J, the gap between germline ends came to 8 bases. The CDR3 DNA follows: TGTGCCTGGAGCGAACCATACTATGGCTACACCTTC. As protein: CAWSEPYYGYTF. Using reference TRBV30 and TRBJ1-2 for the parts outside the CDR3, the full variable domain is SQTIHQWPATLVQPVGSPLSLECTVEGTSNPNLYWYRQAAGRGLQLLFYSVGIGQISSEVPQNLSASRPQDRQFILSSKKLLLSDSGFYLCAWSEPYYGYTFGSGTRLTVV.

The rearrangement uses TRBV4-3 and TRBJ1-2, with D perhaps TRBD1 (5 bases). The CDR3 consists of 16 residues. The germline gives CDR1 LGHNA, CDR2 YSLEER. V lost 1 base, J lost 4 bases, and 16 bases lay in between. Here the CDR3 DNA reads TGCGCCAGCAGCCAAGGGCGGGGTGGAGGGACCTATGGCTACACCTTC. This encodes CASSQGRGGGTYGYTF.

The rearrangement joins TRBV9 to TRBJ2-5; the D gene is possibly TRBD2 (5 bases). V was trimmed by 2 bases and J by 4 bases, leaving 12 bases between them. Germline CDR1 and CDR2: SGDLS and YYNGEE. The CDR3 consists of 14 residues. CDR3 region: CASSVGRFSETQYF. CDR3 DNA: TGTGCCAGCAGCGTTGGGAGATTCTCAGAGACCCAGTACTTC.

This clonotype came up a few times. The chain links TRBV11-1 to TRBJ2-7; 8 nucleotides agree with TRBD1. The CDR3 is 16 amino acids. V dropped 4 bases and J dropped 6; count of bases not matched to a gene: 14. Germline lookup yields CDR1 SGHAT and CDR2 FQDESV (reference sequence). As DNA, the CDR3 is TGTGCCAGCAGCTCGCCCTTGGGTACAGGGGGTTCCGAGCAGTACTTC. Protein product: CASSSPLGTGGSEQYF. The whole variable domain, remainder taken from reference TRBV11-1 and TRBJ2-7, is EAEVAQSPRYKITEKSQAVAFWCDPISGHATLYWYRQILGQGPELLVQFQDESVVDDSQLPKDRFSAERLKGVDSTLKIQPAELGDSAMYLCASSSPLGTGGSEQYFGPGTRLTVT.

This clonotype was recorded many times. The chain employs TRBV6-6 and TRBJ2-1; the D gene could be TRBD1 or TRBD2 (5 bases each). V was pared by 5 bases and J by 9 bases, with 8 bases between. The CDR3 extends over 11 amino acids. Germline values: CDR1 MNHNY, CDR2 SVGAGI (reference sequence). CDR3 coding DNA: TGTGCCAGCAGTCACGGGACTGAGCAGTTCTTC. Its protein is CASSHGTEQFF.

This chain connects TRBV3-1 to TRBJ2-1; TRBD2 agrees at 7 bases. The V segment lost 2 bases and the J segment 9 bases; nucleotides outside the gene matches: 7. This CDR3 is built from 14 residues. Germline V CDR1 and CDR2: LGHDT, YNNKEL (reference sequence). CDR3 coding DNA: TGTGCCAGCAGCCAAAGGAGCGGGAACGGTGAGCAGTTCTTC. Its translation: CASSQRSGNGEQFF.

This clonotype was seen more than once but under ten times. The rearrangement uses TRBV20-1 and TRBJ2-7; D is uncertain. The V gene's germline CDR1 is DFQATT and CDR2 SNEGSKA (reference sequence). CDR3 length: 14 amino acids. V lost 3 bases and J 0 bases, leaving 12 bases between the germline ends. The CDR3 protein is CSASLLGRSYEQYF. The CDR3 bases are TGCAGTGCTAGTCTCCTAGGGCGCTCCTACGAGCAGTACTTC.

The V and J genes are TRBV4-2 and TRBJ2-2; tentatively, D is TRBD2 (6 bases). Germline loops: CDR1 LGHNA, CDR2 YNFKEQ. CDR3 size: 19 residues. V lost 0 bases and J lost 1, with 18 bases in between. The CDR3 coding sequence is TGTGCCAGCAGCCAAGAAGGCCCTAGGGACTTCTTGAACACCGGGGAGCTGTTTTTT. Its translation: CASSQEGPRDFLNTGELFF.

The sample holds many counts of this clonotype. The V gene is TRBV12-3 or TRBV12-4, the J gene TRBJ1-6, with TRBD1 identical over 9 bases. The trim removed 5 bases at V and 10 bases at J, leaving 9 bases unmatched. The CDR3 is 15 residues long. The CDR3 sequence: CASSPPGTGRSPLHF. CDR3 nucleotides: TGTGCCAGCAGTCCGCCAGGGACAGGGCGGTCACCCCTCCACTTT.

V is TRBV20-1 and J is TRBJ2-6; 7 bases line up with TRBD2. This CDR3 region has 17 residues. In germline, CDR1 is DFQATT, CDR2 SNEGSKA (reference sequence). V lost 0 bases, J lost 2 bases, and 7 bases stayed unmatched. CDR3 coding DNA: TGCAGTGCTAGAGATCGGGGGGTTTTCCCTGGGGCCAACGTCCTGACTTTC. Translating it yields CSARDRGVFPGANVLTF.

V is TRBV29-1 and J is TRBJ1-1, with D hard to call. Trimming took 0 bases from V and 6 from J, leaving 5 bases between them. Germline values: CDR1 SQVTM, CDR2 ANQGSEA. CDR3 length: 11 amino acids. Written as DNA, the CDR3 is TGCAGCGTTGAAGAGGACGCTGAAGCTTTCTTT. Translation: CSVEEDAEAFF.

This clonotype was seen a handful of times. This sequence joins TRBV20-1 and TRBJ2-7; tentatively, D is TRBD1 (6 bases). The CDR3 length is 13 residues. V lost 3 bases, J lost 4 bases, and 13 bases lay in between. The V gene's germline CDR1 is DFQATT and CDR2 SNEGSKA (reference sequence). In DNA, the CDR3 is TGCAGTGCTAGTAAGGACAGACTATACGAGCAGTACTTC. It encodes CSASKDRLYEQYF.

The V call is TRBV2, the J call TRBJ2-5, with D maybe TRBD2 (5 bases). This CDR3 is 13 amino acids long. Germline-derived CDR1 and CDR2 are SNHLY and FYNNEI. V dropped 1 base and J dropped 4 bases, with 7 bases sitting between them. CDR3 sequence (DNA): TGTGCCAGCAGTGAAGTGGGAGCAGAGACCCAGTACTTC. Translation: CASSEVGAETQYF.

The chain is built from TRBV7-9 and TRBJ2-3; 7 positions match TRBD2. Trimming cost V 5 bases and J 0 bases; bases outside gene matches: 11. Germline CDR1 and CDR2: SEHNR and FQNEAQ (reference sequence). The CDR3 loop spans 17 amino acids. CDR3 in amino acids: CASSPLGGSPSTDTQYF. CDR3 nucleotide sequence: TGTGCCAGCAGCCCCTTGGGCGGGAGTCCTAGCACAGATACGCAGTATTTT.

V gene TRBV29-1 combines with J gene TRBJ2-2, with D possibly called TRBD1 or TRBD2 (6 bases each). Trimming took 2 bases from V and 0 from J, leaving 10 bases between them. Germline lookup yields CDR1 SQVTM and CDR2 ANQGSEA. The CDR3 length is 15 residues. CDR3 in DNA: TGCAGCGTTGAAATCCGGGGGCCGAACACCGGGGAGCTGTTTTTT. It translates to CSVEIRGPNTGELFF.

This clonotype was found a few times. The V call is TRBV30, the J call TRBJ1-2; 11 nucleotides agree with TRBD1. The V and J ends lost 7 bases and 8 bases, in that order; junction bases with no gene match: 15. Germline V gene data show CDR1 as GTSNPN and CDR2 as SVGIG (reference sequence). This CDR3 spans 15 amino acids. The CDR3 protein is CASDYGGQGVGGYTF. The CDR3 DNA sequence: TGTGCCTCCGACTATGGGGGACAGGGGGTCGGGGGCTACACCTTC.

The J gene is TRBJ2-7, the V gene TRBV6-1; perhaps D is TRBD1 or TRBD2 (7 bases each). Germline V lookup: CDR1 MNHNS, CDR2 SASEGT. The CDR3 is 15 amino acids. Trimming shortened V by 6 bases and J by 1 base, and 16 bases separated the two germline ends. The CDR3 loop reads CASSHRGGGSYEQYF. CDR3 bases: TGTGCCAGCAGCCACAGGGGAGGGGGGTCCTACGAGCAGTACTTC.

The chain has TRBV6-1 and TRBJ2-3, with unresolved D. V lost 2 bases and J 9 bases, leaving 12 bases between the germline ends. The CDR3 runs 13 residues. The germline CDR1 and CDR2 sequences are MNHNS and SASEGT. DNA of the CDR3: TGTGCCAGCAGTGAATCTGGACGGATAACGCAGTATTTT. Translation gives CASSESGRITQYF.

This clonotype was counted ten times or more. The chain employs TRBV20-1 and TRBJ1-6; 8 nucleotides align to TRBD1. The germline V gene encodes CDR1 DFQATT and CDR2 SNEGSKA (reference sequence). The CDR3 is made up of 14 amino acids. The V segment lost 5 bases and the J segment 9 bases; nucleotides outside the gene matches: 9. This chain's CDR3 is CSAPGTGGSSPLHF. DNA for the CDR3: TGCAGTGCTCCAGGCACAGGGGGAAGTTCACCCCTCCACTTT.

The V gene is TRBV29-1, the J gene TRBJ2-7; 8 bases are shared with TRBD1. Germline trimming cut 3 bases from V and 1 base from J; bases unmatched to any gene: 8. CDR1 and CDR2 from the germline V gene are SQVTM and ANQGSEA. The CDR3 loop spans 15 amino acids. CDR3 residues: CSVELWGQESYEQYF. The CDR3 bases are TGCAGCGTTGAGTTATGGGGACAGGAGTCCTACGAGCAGTACTTC.